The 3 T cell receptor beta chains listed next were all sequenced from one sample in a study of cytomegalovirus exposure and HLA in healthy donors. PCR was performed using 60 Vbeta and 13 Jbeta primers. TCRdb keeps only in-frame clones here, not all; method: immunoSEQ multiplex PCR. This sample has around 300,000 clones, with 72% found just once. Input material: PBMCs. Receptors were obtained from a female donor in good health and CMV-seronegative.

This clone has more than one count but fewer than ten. The CDR3: CASSVGPNNEQFF. CDR3 bases: TGTGCCAGCAGCGTGGGGCCGAACAATGAGCAGTTCTTC. The V and J genes are TRBV14 and TRBJ2-1; maybe TRBD1 (5 bases). CDR1 and CDR2 from the germline V gene are SGHDN and FVKESK. V was cut by 5 bases and J by 5 bases, with 10 bases left in between. The CDR3 is made up of 13 amino acids.

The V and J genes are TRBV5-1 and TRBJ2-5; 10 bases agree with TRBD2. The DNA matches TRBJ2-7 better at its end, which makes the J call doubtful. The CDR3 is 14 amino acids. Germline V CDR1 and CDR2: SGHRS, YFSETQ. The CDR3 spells CASSLGLAGDEQYF. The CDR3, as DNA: TGCGCCAGCAGCTTGGGCCTAGCGGGAGACGAGCAGTACTTC.

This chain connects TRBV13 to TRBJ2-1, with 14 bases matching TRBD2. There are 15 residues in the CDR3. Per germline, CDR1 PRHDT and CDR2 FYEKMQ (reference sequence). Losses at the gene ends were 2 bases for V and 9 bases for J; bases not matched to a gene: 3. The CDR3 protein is CASSLWTSGRSEQFF. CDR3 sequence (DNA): TGTGCCAGCAGCTTATGGACTAGCGGGAGGAGTGAGCAGTTCTTC.